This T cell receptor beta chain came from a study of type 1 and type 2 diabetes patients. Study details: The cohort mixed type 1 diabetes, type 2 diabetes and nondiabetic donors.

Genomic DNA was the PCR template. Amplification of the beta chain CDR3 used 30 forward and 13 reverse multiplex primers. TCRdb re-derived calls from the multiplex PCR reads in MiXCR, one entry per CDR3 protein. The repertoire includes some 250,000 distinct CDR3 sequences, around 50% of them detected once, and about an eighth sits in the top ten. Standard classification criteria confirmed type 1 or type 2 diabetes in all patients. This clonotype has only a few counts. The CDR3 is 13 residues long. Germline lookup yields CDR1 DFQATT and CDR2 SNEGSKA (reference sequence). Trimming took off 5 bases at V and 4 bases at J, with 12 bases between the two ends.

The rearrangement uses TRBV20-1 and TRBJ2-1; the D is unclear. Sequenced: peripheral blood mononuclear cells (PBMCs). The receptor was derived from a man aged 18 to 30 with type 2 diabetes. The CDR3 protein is CSALKPQYNEQFF. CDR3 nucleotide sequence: TGCAGTGCTTTAAAACCCCAATACAATGAGCAGTTCTTC.